The 12 T cell receptor beta chains below all came from one sample that was sequenced in a study of blood T cells in healthy people across ages. The second PCR ran roughly 7 to 12 cycles with a sample-barcoded 5' primer and J-beta primers. TCRdb independently ran MiXCR on the 5' RACE reads; one entry per CDR3 protein. This table holds fewer than 600,000 distinct CDR3 sequences, roughly a quarter found once. This same sample was also part of a study on T cells of mothers and their children.

The sequencing input was blood. The receptors stem from a boy aged 2 to 10 in good health.

In DNA, the CDR3 is TGTGCCAGCAGTCCCCCCAGGAGCTCCTACGAGCAGTACTTC. This codes for CASSPPRSSYEQYF. V gene TRBV7-8 combines with J gene TRBJ2-7; D call uncertain. The CDR3 extends over 14 amino acids. Germline CDR1 and CDR2: SGHVS and FQNEAQ. V dropped 6 bases and J dropped 0 bases, with 12 bases sitting between them.

The rearrangement uses TRBV13 and TRBJ2-2; 14 nucleotides align to TRBD2. Trimming removed 1 base from V and 0 bases from J; junction bases left unmatched: 7. Looked up from germline, CDR1 is PRHDT and CDR2 is FYEKMQ (reference sequence). CDR3 length: 20 amino acids. This chain's CDR3 is CASSLASGTSGGTNTGELFF. CDR3 DNA: TGTGCCAGCAGCTTAGCCTCCGGGACTAGCGGGGGTACGAACACCGGGGAGCTGTTTTTT.

This chain joins TRBV29-1 and TRBJ2-3; D remains unclear. CDR1 and CDR2 (germline): SQVTM, ANQGSEA. V gave up 4 bases and J gave up 6 bases, with 11 bases separating them. The CDR3 length is 12 residues. Here the CDR3 DNA reads TGCAGCGTTGCCAGGACCCTCGATACGCAGTATTTT. The encoded protein is CSVARTLDTQYF.

This clonotype appeared a few times. The rearrangement uses TRBV28 and TRBJ2-1, with 8 positions matching TRBD1. The J call may be faulty, since TRBJ2-7 better matches the DNA end. CDR1 is MDHEN and CDR2 is SYDVKM in the germline V gene. The CDR3 sequence is 14 residues long. CDR3 loop: CASRAGTGIYEQYF. The CDR3 nucleotides are TGTGCCAGCAGAGCCGGGACAGGTATCTACGAGCAGTACTTC.

This clonotype is termed medium-sized. The chain carries TRBV4-3 and TRBJ2-1, with 8 bases that match TRBD2. The CDR3 consists of 16 residues. Germline trimming cut 0 bases from V and 7 bases from J; bases unmatched to any gene: 8. Germline CDR1 LGHNA, CDR2 YSLEER. The CDR3 protein is CASSQDPSGSRNEQFF. The CDR3 nucleotides read TGCGCCAGCAGCCAAGACCCCAGCGGGAGTCGTAATGAGCAGTTCTTC.

This CDR3 reads CSVEGVTGAQYF. CDR3 bases: TGCAGCGTTGAAGGGGTCACCGGGGCACAGTACTTC. The gene calls are TRBV29-1 and TRBJ2-5; D possibly uses TRBD1 or TRBD2 (5 bases each). Trimming took off 1 base at V and 11 bases at J, with 14 bases between the two ends. This CDR3 is 12 amino acids long. The V gene's germline CDR1 is SQVTM and CDR2 ANQGSEA.

This clonotype showed up just a few times. The CDR3 DNA sequence: TGTGCCACCAGTGGTGACAGGTATTGGAATGAGCAGTTCTTC. Translating it yields CATSGDRYWNEQFF. The chain is built from TRBV24-1 and TRBJ2-1, with TRBD1 as a possible D gene (6 bases). The CDR3 covers 14 residues. Germline-derived CDR1 and CDR2 are KGHDR and SFDVKD. V gave up 5 bases and J gave up 7 bases, with 14 bases separating them.

The CDR3 DNA follows: TGTGCCAGCAGGGAAGATGCTGAAGCTTTCTTT. Protein: CASREDAEAFF. The chain uses TRBV6-6 and TRBJ1-1; D remains unclear. This CDR3 comprises 11 residues. Germline V lookup: CDR1 MNHNY, CDR2 SVGAGI (reference sequence). V lost 6 bases and J lost 6, with 8 bases in between.

This chain links TRBV4-3 with TRBJ1-6; D remains unclear. Trimming removed 3 bases from V and 8 bases from J, with 8 bases in between. This CDR3 has 13 amino acids. Germline CDR1 is LGHNA and CDR2 is YSLEER. CDR3 sequence reads: CASSQAEDSPLHF. The CDR3 DNA reads as TGCGCCAGCAGCCAGGCTGAAGATTCACCCCTCCACTTT.

This clonotype was counted only a few times. The chain is built from TRBV5-1 and TRBJ2-7, with D hard to call. Germline values: CDR1 SGHRS, CDR2 YFSETQ. Trimming cost V 0 bases and J 2 bases, with 9 bases left between them. The CDR3 contains 14 residues. The CDR3 loop is CASSLEESTYEQYF. The CDR3 nucleotides read TGCGCCAGCAGCTTGGAGGAGAGTACCTACGAGCAGTACTTC.

The sample holds a few counts of this clonotype. The chain is built from TRBV5-1 and TRBJ2-6, with 13 bases that match TRBD2. J gave up 1 base and V 1 base, and 5 bases lay outside the gene matches. This CDR3 comprises 19 residues. From germline, CDR1 is SGHRS and CDR2 YFSETQ. CDR3 loop: CASSLTSGGDLSGANVLTF. The CDR3 DNA is TGCGCCAGCAGCTTGACTAGCGGGGGGGATCTGTCTGGGGCCAACGTCCTGACTTTC.

This clonotype was recorded many times. The chain recombines TRBV10-3 with TRBJ1-1, with TRBD1 identical over 11 bases. The CDR3 is 15 residues long. CDR1 is ENHRY and CDR2 is SYGVKD in the germline V gene. V was pared by 6 bases and J by 4 bases, with 7 bases of the junction left unmatched. The CDR3 DNA follows: TGTGCCATCAGCCAGGATGGACAGGGGGCCACTGAAGCTTTCTTT. Protein sequence: CAISQDGQGATEAFF.